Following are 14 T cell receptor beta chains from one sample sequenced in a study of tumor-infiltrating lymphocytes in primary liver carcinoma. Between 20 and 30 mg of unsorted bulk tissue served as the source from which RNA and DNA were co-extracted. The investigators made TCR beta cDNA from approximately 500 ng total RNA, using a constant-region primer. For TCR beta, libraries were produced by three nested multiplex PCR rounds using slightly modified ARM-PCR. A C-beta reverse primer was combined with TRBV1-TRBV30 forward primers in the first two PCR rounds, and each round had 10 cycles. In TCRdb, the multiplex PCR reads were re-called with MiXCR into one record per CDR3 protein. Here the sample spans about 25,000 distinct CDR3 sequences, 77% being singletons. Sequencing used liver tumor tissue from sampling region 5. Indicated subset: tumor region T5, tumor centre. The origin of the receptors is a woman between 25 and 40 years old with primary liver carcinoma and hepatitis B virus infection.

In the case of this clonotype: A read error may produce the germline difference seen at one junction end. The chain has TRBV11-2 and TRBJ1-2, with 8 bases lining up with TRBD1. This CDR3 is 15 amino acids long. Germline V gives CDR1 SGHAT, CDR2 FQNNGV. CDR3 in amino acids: CPSSRRGRGDYDYTF. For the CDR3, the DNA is TGTCCCAGCAGTCGCAGGGGGCGCGGGGACTATGACTACACCTTC.

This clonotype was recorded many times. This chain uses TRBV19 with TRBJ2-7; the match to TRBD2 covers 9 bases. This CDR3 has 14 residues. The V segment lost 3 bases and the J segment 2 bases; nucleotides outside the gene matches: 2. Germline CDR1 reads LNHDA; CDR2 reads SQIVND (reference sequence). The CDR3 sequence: CASSIAGGPYEQYF. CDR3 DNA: TGTGCCAGTAGTATCGCGGGAGGGCCCTACGAGCAGTACTTC.

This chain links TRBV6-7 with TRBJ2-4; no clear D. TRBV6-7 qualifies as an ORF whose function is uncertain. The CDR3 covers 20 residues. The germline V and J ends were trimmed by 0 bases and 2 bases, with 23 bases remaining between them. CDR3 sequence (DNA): TGTGCCAGCAGTTACTCGTCGATGGAAGCACCCGCTCGCACCAAAAACATTCAGTACTTC. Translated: CASSYSSMEAPARTKNIQYF.

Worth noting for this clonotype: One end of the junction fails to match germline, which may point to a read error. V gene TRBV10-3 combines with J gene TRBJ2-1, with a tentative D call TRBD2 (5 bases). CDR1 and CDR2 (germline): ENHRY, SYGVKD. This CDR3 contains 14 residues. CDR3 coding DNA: TGTGCCATCAGTCCCACGGCGACCCGGGATGAACACATCTTC. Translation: CAISPTATRDEHIF.

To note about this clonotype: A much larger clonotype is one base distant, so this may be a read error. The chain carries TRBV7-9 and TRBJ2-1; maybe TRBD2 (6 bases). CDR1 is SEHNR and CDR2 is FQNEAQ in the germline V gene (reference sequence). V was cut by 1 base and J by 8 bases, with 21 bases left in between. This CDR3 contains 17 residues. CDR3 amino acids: CASSLGLASPMVHEQFF. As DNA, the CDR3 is TGTGCCAGCAGCTTAGGGCTAGCGAGTCCCATGGTGCATGAGCAGTTCTTC.

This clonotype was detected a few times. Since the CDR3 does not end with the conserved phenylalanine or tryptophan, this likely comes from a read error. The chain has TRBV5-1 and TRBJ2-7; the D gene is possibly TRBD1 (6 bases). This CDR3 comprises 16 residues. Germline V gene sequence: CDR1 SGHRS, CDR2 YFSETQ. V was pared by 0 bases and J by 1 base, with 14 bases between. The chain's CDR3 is CASSLGHRDNSYEQYL. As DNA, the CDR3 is TGCGCCAGCAGCTTGGGACACCGGGACAATTCCTACGAGCAGTACCTC.

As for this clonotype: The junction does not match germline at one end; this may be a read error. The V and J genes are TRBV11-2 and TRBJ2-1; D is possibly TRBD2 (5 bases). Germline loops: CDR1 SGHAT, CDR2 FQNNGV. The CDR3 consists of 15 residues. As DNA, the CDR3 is TGTACCAGTGGCTTAGAGGGAAGTACCTACAATGAGCAGTTCTTT. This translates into CTSGLEGSTYNEQFF.

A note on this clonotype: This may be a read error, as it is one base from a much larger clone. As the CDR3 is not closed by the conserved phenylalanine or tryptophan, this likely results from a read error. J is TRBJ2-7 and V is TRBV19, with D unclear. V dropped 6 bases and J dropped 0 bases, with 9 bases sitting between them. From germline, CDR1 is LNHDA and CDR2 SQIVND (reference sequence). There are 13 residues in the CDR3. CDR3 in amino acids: CASSPQISYEQYI. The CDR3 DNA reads TGTGCCAGTAGCCCACAAATCTCCTACGAGCAGTACATC.

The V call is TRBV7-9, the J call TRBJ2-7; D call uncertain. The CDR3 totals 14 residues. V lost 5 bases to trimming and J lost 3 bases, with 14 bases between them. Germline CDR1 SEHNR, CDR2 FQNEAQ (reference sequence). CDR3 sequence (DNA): TGTGCCAGCAGCCTCCCGACTCACAACTACGAGCAGTACTTC. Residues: CASSLPTHNYEQYF.

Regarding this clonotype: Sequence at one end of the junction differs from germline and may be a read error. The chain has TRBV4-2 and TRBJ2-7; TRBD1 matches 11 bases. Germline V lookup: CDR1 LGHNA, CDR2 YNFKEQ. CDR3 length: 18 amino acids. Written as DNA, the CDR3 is TGTGCGAGCAGCCAGGAACACCTGGGACAGGGGGGACCGCCCGAGCAGTACTTC. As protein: CASSQEHLGQGGPPEQYF.

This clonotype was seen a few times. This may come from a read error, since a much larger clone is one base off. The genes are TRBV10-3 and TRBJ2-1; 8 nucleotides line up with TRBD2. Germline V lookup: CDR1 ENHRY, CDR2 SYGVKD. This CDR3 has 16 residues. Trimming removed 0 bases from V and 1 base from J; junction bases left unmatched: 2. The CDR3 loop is CAISESIAGSYNEQFF. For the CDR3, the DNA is TGTGCCATCAGTGAGTCGATAGCGGGGTCCTACAATGAGCAGTTCTTC.

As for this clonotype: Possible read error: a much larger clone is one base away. CDR3 in amino acids: CASSPHTDKQYF. The CDR3 coding sequence is TGTGCCAGCAGCCCACACACAGATAAGCAGTATTTT. The V and J genes are TRBV9 and TRBJ2-3; D unresolved. The CDR3 loop spans 12 amino acids. CDR1 is SGDLS, CDR2 YYNGEE, per germline.

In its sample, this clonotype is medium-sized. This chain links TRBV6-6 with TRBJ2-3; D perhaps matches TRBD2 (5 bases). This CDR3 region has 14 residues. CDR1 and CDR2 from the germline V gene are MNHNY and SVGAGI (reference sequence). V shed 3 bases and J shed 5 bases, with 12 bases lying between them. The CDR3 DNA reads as TGTGCCAGCAGTTATTTGGCGGGCCTAGATACGCAGTATTTT. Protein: CASSYLAGLDTQYF.

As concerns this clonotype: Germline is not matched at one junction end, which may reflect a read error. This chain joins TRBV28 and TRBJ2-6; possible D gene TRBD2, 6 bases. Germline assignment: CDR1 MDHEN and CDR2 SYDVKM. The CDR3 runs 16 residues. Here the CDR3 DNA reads TGTGTCAGCGGGCGGGACGAAATCTCTGGGGCCAACGTCCTGACTTTC. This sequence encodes CVSGRDEISGANVLTF.